The table lists the clone carrying this TCR beta chain with a few counts. Its target is unknown. V shed 1 base, J shed 4 bases, and the junction held 1 base outside the gene matches. Germline CDR1 reads LGHDT; CDR2 reads YNNKEL (reference sequence). There are 14 residues in the CDR3. This specimen belongs to a study of T cells in Graves' hyperthyroidism and ophthalmopathy. Study in general: Peripheral blood was obtained at initial diagnosis, preceding any treatment.

Regarding the study as a whole: Expanded thyroid clonotypes (above 0.001) were mostly also found in blood. Ophthalmopathy was told apart from stable hyperthyroidism by a 13 V-J model.

The study based diagnoses on clinical symptoms, serum thyroxine and TRAb, thyroid ultrasound and orbital computed tomography. Amplified TCR beta CDR3 regions came from RNA transcripts. TCR CDR3 underwent first-round RT-PCR with the HTBI primer set. From the multiplex PCR reads, TCRdb called clonotypes with MiXCR, one entry per CDR3 protein. The sample lists approximately 640,000 distinct CDR3 sequences; under 20% were seen once. This chain joins TRBV3-1 and TRBJ2-5, with TRBD2 matching 9 bases. The sequence was obtained from a woman under 40 with Graves' hyperthyroidism. Sequenced input: blood. The CDR3 DNA follows: TGTGCCAGCAGCCAAGCTAGCGGGACAGAGACCCAGTACTTC. Its translation: CASSQASGTETQYF.